The present TCR beta chain was sequenced within a study of shared clonotypes between healthy human individuals (dated by TCRdb to about 2020). Regarding the research as a whole: The cohort included three men and a couple of women between 18 and 49 years of age. For each donor, three plates each were used for CD4 naive and CD4 memory, two plates were used for CD8 naive, and one plate was used for CD8 memory. To estimate repertoire size and how much clonotypes are shared between individuals, the study performed deep sequencing of blood TCR repertoires from a few healthy adults. To increase sequencing depth and limit assay-specific biases, TCR repertoire library preparation and sequencing were carried out by different laboratories using diverse techniques. Leukapheresis yielded between about 0.9 and 9 billion PBMCs per donor.

The investigation overall reported the following: Estimated clonotype richness was generally larger for naive than for memory subsets. Only blood was sampled, and tissue TCR repertoires likely differ from those in blood. The small number of donors limited the genetic and exposure-history diversity represented. Based on pairwise subsampling, the degree of clonotype sharing among donors was expected to be affected by sequencing depth. Incomplete sequencing was indicated by rarefaction of sorted-subset datasets, despite the large sequencing depth. Compared with non-shared clonotypes, clonotypes shared by all four sorted-subset donors had higher generation probabilities. When a handful of donors were compared, the shared fraction of clonotypes was around 4.6% for naive CD4, around 3.5% for naive CD8, roughly 2.5% for memory CD4, and 0.3% to 0.5% for memory CD8.

TCR CDR3 regions were amplified from genomic DNA by multiplex PCR using the deep immunoSEQ assay. For each cell subset, the extracted genomic DNA was distributed evenly across all wells of several immunoSEQ 96-well plates, and each plate served as one replicate. For sorted subsets, 150 to 250 ng of genomic DNA, equivalent to around 29,000 T cell genomes, went into each replicate PCR. The purified libraries were quantified using a Qubit 3.0 fluorometer, sized with a Bioanalyzer 2100, and then quantified again using the KAPA Library Quantification kit. Every immunoSEQ 96-well plate was sequenced on a dedicated single-read 150-cycle Illumina NextSeq 550 flow cell. The authors' pipeline ran thus. Because the immunoSEQ output held only junctional sequences and lacked quality scores, the filtering could not match the filtering applied to full-length reads. Sequences were annotated with PyIR, a Python wrapper for IgBLAST v1.9, using IMGT germline references to assign V/J genes and CDR3. Reads were removed for weak V/J assignments (E-value above 1e-6), missing CDR3, stop codons, out-of-frame junctions, or ambiguous translated residues. V3J clonotypes were defined as sequences sharing an identical inferred V gene, J gene, and CDR3 amino acid sequence. To compute the percentage overlap between repertoires, the number of shared unique clonotypes was divided by the size of the smaller repertoire. RTK rarefaction, the Chao1 estimator, and Recon v2.1 estimates of unobserved clonotypes were used to assess repertoire richness. For all TCRbeta clonotypes obtained by the gDNA method from a handful of donors, generation probabilities were computed with OLGA. Held by TCRdb, this immuneACCESS table contains in-frame sequences only and omits some clones. Under half of the omission traces to an unresolved V gene where checked; the cause of the rest is unknown. That table is the source of V, J and clone size, and D and trimming were worked out from the DNA. A total of about 2 million clones appear in this sample, 85% to 95% of them only once. The ten largest clones add up to under 0.15% of the sample.

V and J are trimmed by 2 bases and 2 bases, and the gene matches miss 3 bases of the junction. From the cysteine through the phenylalanine, the CDR3 covers 15 amino acids. Only the CDR3 part of the read is kept: 45 bases, read in frame from the first base. From the germline V gene (reference sequence), CDR1 is MNHEY and CDR2 is SMNVEV. On this clone itself: The clone's antigen remains unknown. No much larger clonotype is one base removed from it; base qualities were not supplied.

The donors were healthy, HIV-negative adults who had no recently reported acute infections or vaccinations. Every donor was a Caucasian adult living in Nashville, Tennessee, USA. CD4+ T cells were enriched through magnetic negative selection, after which naive cells were positively selected on CD45RA and the remaining negative fraction served as the memory subset. Blood was collected by leukapheresis, and PBMCs were isolated by Ficoll-Histopaque density gradient centrifugation and then cryopreserved in liquid nitrogen vapor phase. Analytical flow cytometry was used to check the purity and quantity of every magnetically sorted T cell population. Genomic DNA was isolated from each sorted fraction and quantified by UV absorbance on a Nanodrop 2000c.

The sequence links TRBV27 to TRBJ2-7; 10 bases in between match TRBD2. The sample taken for sequencing was naive CD4+ T cells sorted from blood. The cell subset or site label, as the study defines it: CD45RA+ positively selected. The source is a man aged 18 to 30 in good health. Here is the DNA: TGTGCCAGCAGTTTAGGGCTAGCGGGGGCCTACGAGCAGTACTTC. Its coded protein is CASSLGLAGAYEQYF.